One sample yielded the 25 T cell receptor beta chains listed below, sequenced in a study of blood T cells in healthy people across ages. A second about 7 to 11 cycle PCR used barcoded and J-beta primers. TCRdb used MiXCR to reprocess the 5' RACE reads, holding one entry per CDR3 protein. Counted here are 1.8 million or so distinct CDR3 sequences, 35% to 50% occurring once; the ten biggest clones make up more than 20%. Source material: blood. Receptors were obtained from a human donor in good health.

The chain recombines TRBV7-6 with TRBJ1-1; D unclear. CDR1 and CDR2 from the germline V gene are SGHVS and FNYEAQ. This CDR3 is 13 amino acids long. The ends were cut back, 1 base at V and 6 bases at J, with 9 bases in the middle. The CDR3 sequence: CASSLVGQAEAFF. The CDR3 nucleotides are TGTGCCAGCAGCTTAGTTGGCCAGGCTGAAGCTTTCTTT.

The J gene is TRBJ1-1, the V gene TRBV13; the D gene is possibly TRBD1 (6 bases). This CDR3 has 17 amino acids. The germline CDR1 and CDR2 sequences are PRHDT and FYEKMQ (reference sequence). V lost 5 bases and J 1 base, leaving 20 bases between the germline ends. The CDR3 loop reads CASSLDGGRPWNTEAFF. CDR3 DNA: TGTGCCAGCAGCCTGGACGGGGGGCGTCCCTGGAACACTGAAGCTTTCTTT.

This sequence joins TRBV5-1 and TRBJ1-2, with D perhaps TRBD1 (5 bases). V was pared by 0 bases and J by 4 bases, with 13 bases between. This CDR3 has 15 residues. The V gene's germline CDR1 is SGHRS and CDR2 YFSETQ. CDR3 sequence (DNA): TGCGCCAGCAGCTTGGACGACGGGACGGTCTATGGCTACACCTTC. Translating it yields CASSLDDGTVYGYTF.

This clonotype has more than one count but fewer than ten. The chain employs TRBV7-9 and TRBJ2-2, with D possibly matching TRBD1 (5 bases). This CDR3 comprises 15 residues. Trimming shortened V by 1 base and J by 4 bases, and 10 bases separated the two germline ends. The germline gives CDR1 SEHNR, CDR2 FQNEAQ (reference sequence). CDR3 in amino acids: CASSLGQTITGELFF. The CDR3, as DNA: TGTGCCAGCAGCTTAGGACAGACCATCACCGGGGAGCTGTTTTTT.

This clonotype appeared a few times. V gene TRBV7-9 combines with J gene TRBJ1-2; 10 bases map to TRBD1. This CDR3 is built from 14 residues. The trim removed 1 base at V and 6 bases at J, leaving 2 bases unmatched. Germline V gene sequence: CDR1 SEHNR, CDR2 FQNEAQ (reference sequence). The CDR3 protein is CASSLVGTGDGYTF. The CDR3 nucleotides read TGTGCCAGCAGCTTAGTCGGGACAGGGGATGGCTACACCTTC.

V and J are TRBV20-1 and TRBJ1-2; 10 bases align to TRBD1. This CDR3 spans 13 amino acids. With V trimmed by 4 bases and J by 5 bases, 4 bases remained unmatched. CDR1 is DFQATT and CDR2 is SNEGSKA in the germline V gene (reference sequence). CDR3 sequence reads: CSAIRDRGYGYTF. CDR3 bases: TGCAGTGCTATTCGGGACAGGGGTTATGGCTACACCTTC.

This chain connects TRBV6-1 to TRBJ1-2; tentatively, D is TRBD1 (5 bases). V was pared by 3 bases and J by 7 bases, with 18 bases between. The length of the CDR3 is 15 residues. Germline loops: CDR1 MNHNS, CDR2 SASEGT. The CDR3 nucleotides are TGTGCCAGCAGTGACTTGTGGCGGCAGGGAGGTGGCTACACCTTC. It encodes CASSDLWRQGGGYTF.

This clonotype was counted a few times. CDR3 coding DNA: TGTGCCAGCAGCGTAGATAGGGCAGCGGGTCATGGCTACACCTTC. Its protein is CASSVDRAAGHGYTF. The J gene is TRBJ1-2, the V gene TRBV9; D uncertain. CDR1 is SGDLS and CDR2 is YYNGEE in the germline V gene. CDR3 length: 15 amino acids. V lost 0 bases and J lost 6, with 15 bases in between. Filled out from reference TRBV9 and TRBJ1-2, the complete variable domain reads DSGVTQTPKHLITATGQRVTLRCSPRSGDLSVYWYQQSLDQGLQFLIQYYNGEERAKGNILERFSAQQFPDLHSELNLSSLELGDSALYFCASSVDRAAGHGYTFGSGTRLTVV.

This clonotype was seen a handful of times. The V call is TRBV15, the J call TRBJ2-4, with D possibly TRBD1 on 6 matching bases. The DNA end is a closer match to TRBJ2-7, so the J assignment may be wrong. CDR3 length: 15 amino acids. Per germline, CDR1 LNHNV and CDR2 YYDKDF (reference sequence). The CDR3 sequence is CATSRDQGTRSEQYF. For the CDR3, the DNA is TGTGCCACCAGCAGAGATCAGGGGACACGAAGCGAGCAGTACTTC.

V usage is TRBV6-2 or TRBV6-3 and J usage is TRBJ1-2, with 7 bases fitting TRBD1. V shed 6 bases, J shed 11 bases, and the junction held 6 bases outside the gene matches. The germline V gene encodes CDR1 MNHEY and CDR2 SVGEGT. CDR3 length: 11 residues. CDR3 in DNA: TGTGCCAGCAGACAACAGGGGCGGTACACCTTC. Protein: CASRQQGRYTF.

This clonotype has more than one count but fewer than ten. The J gene is TRBJ1-2, the V gene TRBV20-1; a possible D gene is TRBD1 (5 bases). V shed 0 bases and J shed 6 bases, with 20 bases lying between them. This CDR3 is 16 amino acids long. CDR1 and CDR2 (germline): DFQATT, SNEGSKA (reference sequence). CDR3 DNA: TGCAGTGCTAGAGATCCGTCTTATGGAGGGGCAGATGGCTACACCTTC. It yields the protein CSARDPSYGGADGYTF.

CDR3 amino acids: CASTLGGGDTEAFF. Here the CDR3 DNA reads TGCGCCAGCACCCTGGGGGGGGGCGACACTGAAGCTTTCTTT. The rearrangement links TRBV4-3 to TRBJ1-1; D possibly corresponds to TRBD1 (6 bases). Per germline, CDR1 LGHNA and CDR2 YSLEER. Trimming shortened V by 7 bases and J by 3 bases, and 15 bases separated the two germline ends. The CDR3 has 14 amino acids.

This clonotype was detected a few times. The CDR3 is CASSSLAGGFTDTQYF. The CDR3 DNA sequence: TGCGCCAGCAGCTCCTTAGCGGGGGGGTTCACAGATACGCAGTATTTT. The chain uses TRBV5-1 and TRBJ2-3, with 11 bases identical to TRBD2. The CDR3 runs 16 residues. Germline V CDR1 and CDR2: SGHRS, YFSETQ. The V segment lost 3 bases and the J segment 2 bases; nucleotides outside the gene matches: 5.

This clonotype was recorded many times. This sequence joins TRBV28 and TRBJ2-3; TRBD1 matches at 7 bases. This CDR3 spans 15 amino acids. Germline V lookup: CDR1 MDHEN, CDR2 SYDVKM. V dropped 5 bases and J dropped 0; count of bases not matched to a gene: 5. CDR3 DNA: TGTGCCAGCAGTCCCCCGGGACAGAGCACAGATACGCAGTATTTT. Protein: CASSPPGQSTDTQYF.

Details on this clonotype: Its ends do not fully match the called genes, so a read error is possible. V usage is TRBV7-3 and J usage is TRBJ1-1; the D gene is possibly TRBD1 (6 bases). The germline gives CDR1 SGHTA, CDR2 FQGTGA. CDR3 length: 14 amino acids. The DNA of the CDR3 is TGTGCCGGCAGCTTTACAGGGATGAACACTGAAGCTTTCTTT. It encodes CAGSFTGMNTEAFF.

CDR3 coding DNA: TGTGCCAGCAGTTTAGCCCAGAAGGAGACCCAGTACTTC. Encoded protein: CASSLAQKETQYF. J is TRBJ2-7 and V is TRBV28, with unresolved D. The DNA end is a closer match to TRBJ2-5, so the J assignment may be wrong. Germline CDR1 MDHEN, CDR2 SYDVKM. This CDR3 is 13 amino acids long.

This clonotype has only a few counts. The CDR3 loop is CSAERAANEQFF. The CDR3 region has the DNA TGCAGTGCCGAGAGAGCAGCCAATGAGCAGTTCTTC. The chain joins TRBV20-1 to TRBJ2-1; no clear D gene. The CDR3 sequence is 12 residues long. The V gene lost 6 bases and the J gene lost 6 bases, with 12 bases spanning the gap. Germline values: CDR1 DFQATT, CDR2 SNEGSKA (reference sequence).

This clonotype came up a few times. This chain links TRBV9 with TRBJ2-3; TRBD2 aligns across 7 bases. V lost 0 bases to trimming and J lost 5 bases; unmatched junction nucleotides: 12. Germline V gene data show CDR1 as SGDLS and CDR2 as YYNGEE. The CDR3 runs to 17 residues. As DNA, the CDR3 is TGTGCCAGCAGCGTAGGCGCCAGGTGGGACTACGGAGATACGCAGTATTTT. It translates to CASSVGARWDYGDTQYF.

This clonotype turned up a few times. The V and J genes are TRBV25-1 and TRBJ2-1; TRBD1 aligns across 7 bases. The CDR3 is made up of 14 amino acids. The V gene end was trimmed by 6 bases and the J gene end by 6 bases; junction bases not matched to a gene: 8. Germline V gene data show CDR1 as MGHDK and CDR2 as SYGVNS. CDR3 DNA sequence: TGTGCCAGCAGAGACAGGGTTTCGGGCAATGAGCAGTTCTTC. Translation gives CASRDRVSGNEQFF. Full variable domain (remainder filled in from reference TRBV25-1 and TRBJ2-1): EADIYQTPRYLVIGTGKKITLECSQTMGHDKMYWYQQDPGMELHLIHYSYGVNSTEKGDLSSESTVSRIRTEHFPLTLESARPSHTSQYLCASRDRVSGNEQFFGPGTRLTVL.

The CDR3 loop reads CASSFGGNGQPQHF. The CDR3 DNA sequence: TGCGCCAGCAGCTTTGGGGGGAATGGTCAGCCCCAGCATTTT. This chain joins TRBV5-1 and TRBJ1-5; TRBD1 is a possible D gene (5 bases). Germline V lookup: CDR1 SGHRS, CDR2 YFSETQ. V lost 2 bases and J 6 bases, leaving 12 bases between the germline ends. This CDR3 has 14 residues.

The chain joins TRBV20-1 to TRBJ2-1; D is undetermined. This CDR3 is built from 15 residues. Looked up from germline, CDR1 is DFQATT and CDR2 is SNEGSKA (reference sequence). The V end lost 5 bases, the J end lost 0 bases, and 14 bases lay between the germline ends. DNA of the CDR3: TGCAGTGCTCCTTCGACCTCCTCCTCCTACAATGAGCAGTTCTTC. This translates into CSAPSTSSSYNEQFF.

For this clonotype: Germline and junction disagree at one end, which may indicate a read error. V usage is TRBV13 and J usage is TRBJ2-1; possibly TRBD1 for D (6 bases). Germline V gene data show CDR1 as PRHDT and CDR2 as FYEKMQ (reference sequence). This CDR3 region has 16 residues. This CDR3 is CASADWPILSGVEEFF. The CDR3, as DNA: TGTGCCAGCGCGGACTGGCCAATATTATCAGGGGTTGAGGAGTTCTTC.

For this clonotype: One end of the junction does not line up with germline, which may come from a read error. The chain links TRBV12-5 to TRBJ2-1; D perhaps matches TRBD1 (5 bases). Germline CDR1 is LGHNT and CDR2 is FRNRAP. There are 14 residues in the CDR3. CDR3 nucleotides: TGTGCTAGTGGTTTGGTCCAGGGTTATGATGAGCAGTGCTTC. Translation gives CASGLVQGYDEQCF.

This clonotype was seen only a few times. The chain is built from TRBV7-2 and TRBJ1-1; D ambiguous. The CDR3 is 15 residues long. Trimming left V 3 bases short and J 4 bases short, with 15 bases between. Per the germline V gene, CDR1 is SGHTA and CDR2 is FQGNSA. The CDR3 here is CASSFSGVYSTEAFF. The CDR3 DNA reads as TGTGCCAGCAGCTTTTCGGGCGTATACAGCACTGAAGCTTTCTTT.

In the case of this clonotype: A read error is likely, as this CDR3 ends without the conserved phenylalanine or tryptophan. The chain has TRBV20-1 and TRBJ1-2; possibly TRBD1 for D (5 bases). With 6 bases removed from V and 1 base from J, the gap between germline ends came to 12 bases. This CDR3 is 13 amino acids long. CDR1 is DFQATT, CDR2 SNEGSKA, per germline (reference sequence). CDR3 amino acids: CSAQDGINYGYTL. CDR3 bases: TGCAGTGCACAGGACGGGATTAACTATGGCTACACCCTC.